This T cell receptor beta chain was sequenced for a study of cytomegalovirus exposure and HLA in healthy donors. General study results and limits: A later look showed TCR association rates differing by HLA locus, highest for DRB1 and lowest for HLA-C. A later analysis found common viral pathogens apparently linked to several of the most significant clusters. A later analysis linked 15,000 to 20,000 TCR beta sequences to HLA alleles at 0.05 false discovery rate. When analyzed later, a missense DCLRE1C variant was found to be linked to TCR beta V- and J-gene trimming.

The PCR was carried out with 60 Vbeta primers and 13 Jbeta primers. Only in-frame clones appear in the TCRdb table, and some are missing; sequencing was by immunoSEQ multiplex PCR. This sample has roughly 71,000 clones, with approximately 70% found just once. The CDR3 is 15 residues long. Per germline, CDR1 MNHNS and CDR2 SASEGT. V shed 4 bases, J shed 1 base, and the junction held 6 bases outside the gene matches. On this clone: The antigen is undetermined.

The TCR was taken from a man aged 35-49 years in good health and CMV-seropositive. The material sequenced was PBMCs. The chain couples TRBV6-1 to TRBJ2-7; 8 nucleotides agree with TRBD1. Written as DNA, the CDR3 is TGTGCCAGCAGTGTATGGGACAGGCAATCCTACGAGCAGTACTTC. It codes for CASSVWDRQSYEQYF.